This record looks at one T cell receptor (beta chain) sequence and its context. Its antigen remains unidentified. Genomic DNA (from each subset) was split evenly across several immunoSEQ plates. The assay was immunoSEQ multiplex PCR, and TCRdb's table has in-frame clones only and misses some. This sample has some 2.1 million clones, with 95% found just once. The sample belongs to a study of shared clonotypes between healthy human individuals. Study-wide points: Deeper or shallower sequencing was expected to change how clonotypes are shared among donors.

This clonotype was obtained from a young man in good health. The material sequenced was naive CD4+ T cells sorted from blood. Subset of the sample: CD45RA+ positively selected.

CDR3 sequence reads: CASSLVTVPPLHF. CDR3 in DNA: TGTGCCAGCAGCTTAGTTACGGTTCCACCCCTCCACTTT. The gene calls are TRBV7-2 and TRBJ1-6, with D uncertain. CDR1 is SGHTA, CDR2 FQGNSA, per germline. Trimming cost V 1 base and J 11 bases, with 9 bases left between them. The CDR3 is 13 amino acids.